This T cell receptor (beta chain) was obtained from a study of cytomegalovirus exposure and HLA in healthy donors. About the research overall: Sequencing of about 179 million T cells in an earlier analysis found some 100 million unique TCR beta sequences. Study findings and constraints: Reportedly, cytomegalovirus status was diagnosed with high sensitivity and specificity. No immune exposure information besides CMV serostatus was available.

On this clone itself: What it binds is not known.

The germline V gene has CDR1 MGHRA and CDR2 YSYEKL. V shed 0 bases and J shed 2 bases, with 10 bases lying between them. The CDR3 extends over 15 amino acids. 13 Jbeta primers and 60 Vbeta primers were used for the PCR. Using immunoSEQ multiplex PCR, the repertoire was profiled, and TCRdb retains in-frame clones only, with some absent. The table has 130,000 or so clones, about 82% seen once; the top ten hold approximately 5%. This receptor was taken from a man younger than 45 in good health and CMV-seronegative. V and J are TRBV4-1 and TRBJ1-2; D is unresolved. Sequencing input: PBMCs. The chain's CDR3 is CASSQEEGLNYGYTF. Here the CDR3 DNA reads TGCGCCAGCAGCCAAGAGGAGGGATTAAACTATGGCTACACCTTC.